This T cell receptor (beta chain) was retrieved from a study of Ad26.COV2.S vaccination and SARS-CoV-2 variants (dated by TCRdb to the early 2020s). Regarding the complete study: Donors in the vaccine arm were drawn from COV1001, a multicentre, randomized, double-blind, placebo-controlled phase I-IIa trial testing Ad26.COV2.S in healthy adults. Ad26.COV2.S was given intramuscularly at 5x10^10 or 1x10^11 viral particles, as a single shot or as two shots 56 days apart. TCRbeta repertoire sequencing served as the tool for gauging how specific and how broad the SARS-CoV-2-reactive T cell receptors were following Ad26.COV2.S vaccination. The TCR-sequenced set comprised about 32 samples: some 20 Ad26.COV2.S vaccine recipients, 5 placebo recipients and 8 SARS-CoV-2 convalescent individuals. Trial participants were randomized into five groups of five, in which low-dose or high-dose Ad26.COV2.S was given once or twice, or placebo was given on both occasions. Throughout the experiments and outcome assessment, investigators stayed blinded to trial group allocation. Results and caveats for the whole study, not just this receptor: The study was not powered to compare responses between vaccine doses or regimens. After vaccination, spike-specific CD8+ and CD4+ T cell responses were reported to show substantial breadth. Vaccine and placebo recipients had comparable non-spike TCR breadth, which fits with the vaccine containing only spike. Spike-specific TCR breadth was higher in Ad26.COV2.S recipients than in placebo recipients (P = 0.0014). It was noted by the authors that total T cell responses may have been underestimated by the TCR breadth and depth analyses.

Concerning this clone itself: The antigen this receptor binds is unknown. No much larger clone exists at a distance of one base, and base qualities are not known.

What this sample's treatment or condition label stands for: 15 to 20 received Ad26.COV2.S at low or high dose, single or two shots; roughly five received placebo; per-sample allocation not given. For vaccine and placebo recipients, the sequenced repertoires came from samples collected on day 63 after the first injection. Cohort 1b enrolled 25 to 30 adults aged 18-55 years at a single site in Boston, USA, between 29 July and 7 August 2020. Ad26.COV2.S consisted of a replication-incompetent adenovirus type 26 vector by which a prefusion-stabilized SARS-CoV-2 spike protein from the original Wuhan strain was expressed. The CDR3 runs 15 amino acids, cysteine and phenylalanine included. The read is trimmed to its CDR3 DNA, 45 bases read in frame from base 1. Per the germline V gene, SGHDN is the CDR1 and FVKESK is the CDR2. V is pared back by 1 base and J by 1 base, with 9 bases lying between the germline termini.

The immunoSEQ Assay was the method used to sequence TCRbeta CDR3 regions. After extraction, genomic DNA underwent amplification by bias-controlled multiplex PCR, followed by high-throughput sequencing. Per the original workflow: Collapsing and filtering of sequences were performed to quantify the absolute abundance of each unique TCRbeta CDR3 region. Usable DNA was measured by amplifying reference genes present in all nucleated cells, and TCRbeta template counts were normalized to that usable DNA to estimate T cell fraction. Repertoire TCRs were annotated as SARS-CoV-2-specific by exact matching of V gene, CDR3 amino acid sequence and J gene to a known reactive TCR set. The reference SARS-CoV-2 TCR set came from MIRA and was filtered for enrichment in COVID-19-positive ImmuneCODE repertoires, removing public or cross-reactive TCRs. Based on the MIRA antigens, annotated TCRs were further analysed at the level of specific ORF or position within ORF. Breadth was defined as annotated unique rearrangements over total unique productive rearrangements; depth was the summed frequency of those rearrangements. Group comparisons of TCR breadth used two-sided Wilcoxon rank-sum tests. TCRdb provides this immuneACCESS table in a form limited to in-frame rearrangements. Some clones are lacking; in checked studies, under half of them reflect an unresolved V gene, and why the rest are absent is not known. The DNA gave D and trimming, while V, J and clone size come from that table. The sample yields fewer than 600,000 clones; roughly nine tenths were counted once. The top ten clonotypes cover roughly 1.7% of the sample.

This sequence originates from a person between 18 and 60 years old who received the Ad26.COV2.S COVID-19 vaccine or a placebo. Specimen: peripheral blood, collected in a trial of Ad26.COV2.S vaccine versus placebo. The V gene is TRBV14 and the J gene is TRBJ2-3, and the D gene may be TRBD1, 6 bases matching. CDR3 loop: CASSQGPGGTDTQYF. The bases read TGTGCCAGCAGCCAAGGGCCAGGGGGCACAGATACGCAGTATTTT. Beyond the CDR3, the reference TRBV14 and TRBJ2-3 genes provide the residues; the full variable domain reads: EAGVTQFPSHSVIEKGQTVTLRCDPISGHDNLYWYRRVMGKEIKFLLHFVKESKQDESGMPNNRFLAERTGGTYSTLKVQPAELEDSGVYFCASSQGPGGTDTQYFGPGTRLTVL.